The 7 T cell receptor beta chains in this list originate from one sample, sequenced in a study of cytomegalovirus exposure and HLA in healthy donors. The PCR was carried out with 60 Vbeta primers and 13 Jbeta primers. Some clones are missing from TCRdb's copy, which holds only in-frame ones; the method was immunoSEQ multiplex PCR. There are roughly 50,000 clones in the sample; just under 75% occur only once, and 6.5% to 8.5% lies in the top ten. Sequenced sample: PBMCs. The receptors were gathered from a man aged 30 to 39 in good health and CMV-seropositive.

This chain uses TRBV6-6 with TRBJ1-1; unclear D gene. Germline CDR1 and CDR2: MNHNY and SVGAGI (reference sequence). Trimming cost V 2 bases and J 5 bases, with 12 bases left between them. The CDR3 length is 14 residues. The CDR3 nucleotides read TGTGCCAGCAGTTACGCAGAACCGAGGACTGAAGCTTTCTTT. Its protein is CASSYAEPRTEAFF.

A few counts support this clone. This rearrangement joins TRBV6-1 to TRBJ1-6, with D perhaps matching TRBD1 (5 bases). Trimming took off 3 bases at V and 10 bases at J, with 10 bases between the two ends. This CDR3 spans 13 amino acids. Germline assignment: CDR1 MNHNS and CDR2 SASEGT. Written as DNA, the CDR3 is TGTGCCAGCAGTGAGATACGGGGGTCACCCCTCCACTTT. Its translation is CASSEIRGSPLHF.

This clone was counted only a few times. The CDR3 protein is CASSPDGTGGTEAFF. The CDR3 bases are TGTGCCAGCAGCCCCGACGGGACGGGGGGGACTGAAGCTTTCTTT. This rearrangement joins TRBV5-4 to TRBJ1-1; maybe TRBD1 (5 bases). Trimming took 4 bases from V and 5 from J, leaving 18 bases between them. The CDR3 extends over 15 amino acids. CDR1 and CDR2 (germline): SGHNT, YYREEE (reference sequence).

The V and J genes are TRBV5-1 and TRBJ2-3; D is perhaps TRBD2 (5 bases). The ends were cut back, 4 bases at V and 2 bases at J, with 14 bases in the middle. The CDR3 extends over 15 amino acids. CDR1 and CDR2 from the germline V gene are SGHRS and YFSETQ. In nucleotides, the CDR3 is TGCGCCAGCAGCCCGCTCCCTAGCTACACAGATACGCAGTATTTT. Protein product: CASSPLPSYTDTQYF.

This chain uses TRBV13 with TRBJ2-7, with TRBD2 matching over 10 bases. The CDR3 spans 17 residues. CDR1 is PRHDT, CDR2 FYEKMQ, per germline (reference sequence). V shed 4 bases, J shed 4 bases, and the junction held 13 bases outside the gene matches. DNA for the CDR3: TGTGCCAGCAGCTACACTCTAGCGGGGGCACCAAGATACGAGCAGTACTTC. Residues: CASSYTLAGAPRYEQYF.

The chain couples TRBV6-5 to TRBJ1-1, with D unresolved. CDR1 and CDR2 (germline): MNHEY, SVGAGI. V was shortened by 2 bases and J by 2 bases, with 9 bases between the two germline ends. This CDR3 spans 14 amino acids. CDR3 sequence reads: CASSYAGINTEAFF. Here the CDR3 DNA reads TGTGCCAGCAGTTACGCGGGGATTAACACTGAAGCTTTCTTT.

The J gene is TRBJ1-4, the V gene TRBV19, with D tentatively TRBD1 (6 bases). Trimming pared 2 bases from V and 11 bases from J, leaving 21 bases between. This CDR3 contains 16 residues. The germline V gene encodes CDR1 LNHDA and CDR2 SQIVND (reference sequence). CDR3 DNA sequence: TGTGCCAGTAGTATAAGGACGGGGGGCCGGAATGGTAAACTGTTTTTT. This sequence encodes CASSIRTGGRNGKLFF.